The T cell receptor (beta chain) under discussion was sequenced for a study of blood T cell repertoires in COVID-19 (dated by TCRdb to the early 2020s). With regard to the full study: Samples covering the acute and convalescent phases of COVID-19 were provided by collaborators in the United States, Italy and Spain. The prospective study material was composed of cDNA or gDNA derived from T cells, B-cell-depleted T cells, or PBMCs. Deeply sampled blood TCRbeta repertoires from subjects exposed to, actively infected with, or recovered from COVID-19 were included in the dataset. The repertoires were released in a freely available public database intended as a resource for research on the immune response to SARS-CoV-2. The samples were drawn from the first 160 participants of the ongoing ImmuneRACE study and from 1,200 or so subjects provided by 6 global collaborators. Nearly every sample came with metadata listing a de-identified subject ID, COVID-19 status, age in years and sex. Where available, HLA class I and class II types were obtained from metadata supplied by the sample provider rather than from assay-based typing.

TCRbeta CDR3 regions were amplified from genomic DNA by means of the immunoSEQ Assay, a bias-controlled multiplex PCR. In the source study's methods: Within the assay, amplification of reference gene primers was used to estimate how many nucleated cells each sample contained. To quantify the absolute abundance of each unique TCRbeta CDR3 rearrangement, sequence reads were collapsed and filtered. Productive Simpson clonality was computed per sample as the square root of Simpson's diversity index over productive rearrangements. TCRdb stores this immuneACCESS table with in-frame sequences only. Part of the clones is absent; in the studies checked, under half of the shortfall reflects unresolved V genes, and no reason is known for the rest. The V and J calls and clone size were taken over from that table, and D and trimming were inferred from the DNA. Counted in this sample were a few hundred thousand clones; 85% to 90% of them appeared once. Of the sample, 1.9% falls within the top ten clones.

Participants in the prospective study were enrolled through a virtual design, were aged roughly 18 to 95 years, and lived in 24 United States geographic areas. In the prospective study, participants were assigned to cohorts based on the clinical history participants reported in a screening survey and a study questionnaire. Recovered participants in ImmuneRACE Cohort 3 were defined by two consecutive negative NP/OP PCR tests, clearance by a healthcare professional, or resolution of symptoms. In the prospective study, whole blood, serum and a nasopharyngeal or oropharyngeal swab were collected from each participant by mobile phlebotomists. Additional blood draws and questionnaires over an approximately two-month period could optionally be provided by prospective study participants. Before DNA extraction, blood samples from the prospective study were shipped at room temperature or frozen. The study at large found these results: Clinical and demographic metadata were provided uncurated, with the amount varying by source and participant.

This clone was observed once. This clone's antigen is unknown. No base quality information exists; no much larger clone differs at one position. The sample comprised PBMCs or T cells enriched from blood (not recorded which). This sequence was found in a woman aged 60 to 75 who had recovered from COVID-19.

The DNA reads as follows: TGTGCCAGCACCCCTTGGAGACAGACGGTGTCCACCGGGGAGCTGTTTTTT. Its product reads: CASTPWRQTVSTGELFF. The rearranged chain carries TRBV3-1 (or the pseudogene TRBV3-2) and TRBJ2-2; the D gene is possibly TRBD1, with 5 bases matching. The CDR3 sequence holds 17 residues, the cysteine and phenylalanine included. The only DNA kept is the CDR3, 51 bases in frame from the first base. CDR1 and CDR2, per the germline V gene (reference sequence), are LGHDT and YNNKEL. Between the V and J ends, shortened by 7 bases and 4 bases respectively, the junction contains 22 bases.